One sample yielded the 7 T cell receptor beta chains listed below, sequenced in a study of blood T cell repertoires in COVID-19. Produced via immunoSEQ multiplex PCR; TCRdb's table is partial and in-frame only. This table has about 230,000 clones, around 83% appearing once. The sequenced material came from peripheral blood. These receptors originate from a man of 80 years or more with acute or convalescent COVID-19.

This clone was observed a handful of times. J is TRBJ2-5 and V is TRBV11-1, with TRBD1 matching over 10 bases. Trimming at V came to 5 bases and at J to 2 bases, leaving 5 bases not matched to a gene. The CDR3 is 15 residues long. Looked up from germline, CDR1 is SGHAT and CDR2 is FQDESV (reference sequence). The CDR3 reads CASSRQGAWQETQYF. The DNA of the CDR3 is TGTGCCAGCAGCAGACAGGGGGCTTGGCAAGAGACCCAGTACTTC.

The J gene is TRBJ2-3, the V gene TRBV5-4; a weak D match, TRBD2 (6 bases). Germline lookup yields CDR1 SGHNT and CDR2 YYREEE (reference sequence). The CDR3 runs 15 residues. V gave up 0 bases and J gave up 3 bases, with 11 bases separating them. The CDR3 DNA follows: TGTGCCAGCAGCTTGGCGGGTGGAGGGACAGATACGCAGTATTTT. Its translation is CASSLAGGGTDTQYF.

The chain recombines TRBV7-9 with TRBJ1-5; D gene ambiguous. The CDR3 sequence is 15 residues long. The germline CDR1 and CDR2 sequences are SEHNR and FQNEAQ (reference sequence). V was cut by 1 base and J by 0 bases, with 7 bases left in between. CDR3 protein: CASSLGGDSNQPQHF. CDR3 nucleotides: TGTGCCAGCAGCTTAGGGGGAGATAGCAATCAGCCCCAGCATTTT. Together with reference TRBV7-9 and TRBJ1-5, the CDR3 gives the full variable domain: DTGVSQNPRHKITKRGQNVTFRCDPISEHNRLYWYRQTLGQGPEFLTYFQNEAQLEKSRLLSDRFSAERPKGSFSTLEIQRTEQGDSAMYLCASSLGGDSNQPQHFGDGTRLSIL.

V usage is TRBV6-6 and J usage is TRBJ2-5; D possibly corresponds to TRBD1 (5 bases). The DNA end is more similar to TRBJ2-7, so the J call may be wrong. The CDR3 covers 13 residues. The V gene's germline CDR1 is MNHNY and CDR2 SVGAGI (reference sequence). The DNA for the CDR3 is TGTGCCAGCAGCCCCGGAGCAGGGCGCGAGCAGTACTTC. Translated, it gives CASSPGAGREQYF.

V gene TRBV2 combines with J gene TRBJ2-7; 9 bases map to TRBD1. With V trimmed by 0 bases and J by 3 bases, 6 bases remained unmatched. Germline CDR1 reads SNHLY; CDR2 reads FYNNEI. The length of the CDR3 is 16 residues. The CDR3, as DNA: TGTGCCAGCAGTGAAGCGTTAGGGACAGGGCTCTACGAGCAGTACTTC. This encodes CASSEALGTGLYEQYF.

The chain's CDR3 is CASSWASYEQYF. The CDR3 DNA follows: TGTGCCAGCAGCTGGGCATCCTACGAGCAGTACTTC. The chain links TRBV7-9 to TRBJ2-7; no clear D. CDR3 length equals 12 residues. Germline CDR1 and CDR2: SEHNR and FQNEAQ (reference sequence). Trimming left V 4 bases short and J 1 base short, with 5 bases between.

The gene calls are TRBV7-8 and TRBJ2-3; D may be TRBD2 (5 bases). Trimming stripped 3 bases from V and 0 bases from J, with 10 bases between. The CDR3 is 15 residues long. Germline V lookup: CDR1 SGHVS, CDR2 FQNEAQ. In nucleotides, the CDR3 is TGTGCCAGCAGCTTTGGGTGGGAGAGCACAGATACGCAGTATTTT. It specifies CASSFGWESTDTQYF.